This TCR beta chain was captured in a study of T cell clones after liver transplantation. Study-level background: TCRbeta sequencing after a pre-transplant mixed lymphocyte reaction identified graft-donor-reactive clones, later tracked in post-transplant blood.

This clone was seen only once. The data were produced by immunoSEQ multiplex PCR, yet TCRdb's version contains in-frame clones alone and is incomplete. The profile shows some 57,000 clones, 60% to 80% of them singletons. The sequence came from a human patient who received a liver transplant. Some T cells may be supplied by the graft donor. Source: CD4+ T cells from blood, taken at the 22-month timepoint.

DNA for the CDR3: TGTGCCAGCAGCTTAAATAAAGGGGCGGGGGAGCAGTTCTTC. It translates to CASSLNKGAGEQFF. V usage is TRBV7-3 and J usage is TRBJ2-1; D possibly corresponds to TRBD2 (6 bases). V was pared by 1 base and J by 10 bases, with 14 bases between. The CDR3 length is 14 residues. Looked up from germline, CDR1 is SGHTA and CDR2 is FQGTGA.